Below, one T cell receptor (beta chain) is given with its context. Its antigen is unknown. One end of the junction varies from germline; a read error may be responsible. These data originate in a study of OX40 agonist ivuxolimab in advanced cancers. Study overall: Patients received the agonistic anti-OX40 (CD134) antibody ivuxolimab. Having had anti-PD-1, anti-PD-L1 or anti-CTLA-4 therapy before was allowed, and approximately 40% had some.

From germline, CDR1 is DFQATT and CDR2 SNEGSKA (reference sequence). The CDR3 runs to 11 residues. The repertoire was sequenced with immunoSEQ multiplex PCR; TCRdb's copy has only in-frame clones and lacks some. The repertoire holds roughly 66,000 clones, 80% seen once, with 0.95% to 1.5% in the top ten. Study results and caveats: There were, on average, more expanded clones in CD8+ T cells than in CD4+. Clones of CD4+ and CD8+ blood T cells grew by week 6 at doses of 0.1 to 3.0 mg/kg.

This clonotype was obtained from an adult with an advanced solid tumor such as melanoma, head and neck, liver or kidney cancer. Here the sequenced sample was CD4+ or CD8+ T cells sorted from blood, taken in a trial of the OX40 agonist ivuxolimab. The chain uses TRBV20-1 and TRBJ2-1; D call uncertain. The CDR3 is CSASQRTEQLF. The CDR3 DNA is TGCAGTGCCTCACAAAGAACTGAGCAGCTCTTC.